The 7 T cell receptor beta chains below all came from one sample that was sequenced in a study of blood T cells in healthy people across ages. Primers used in a second PCR of roughly 7 to 12 cycles were a sample-barcoded 5' primer and a J-beta primer mix. MiXCR was run by TCRdb on the 5' RACE reads, yielding one entry per CDR3 protein. The data contain fewer than 900,000 distinct CDR3 sequences, around 46% of them singletons. The sequencing input was blood. These receptors were obtained from a woman aged 55-70 years in good health.

This clonotype was recorded once. The chain joins TRBV2 to TRBJ2-5; D unclear. Germline CDR1 is SNHLY and CDR2 is FYNNEI. The ends were cut back, 6 bases at V and 11 bases at J, with 10 bases in the middle. CDR3 size: 10 residues. CDR3 amino acids: CASSISEQYF. Here the CDR3 DNA reads TGTGCCAGCAGCATAAGTGAGCAGTACTTC.

The J gene is TRBJ1-4, the V gene TRBV5-1; 9 bases match TRBD1. CDR1 and CDR2 from the germline V gene are SGHRS and YFSETQ. This CDR3 comprises 14 residues. The V segment lost 4 bases and the J segment 8 bases; nucleotides outside the gene matches: 6. In DNA, the CDR3 is TGCGCCAGCAGCACGGGACAGGGAGGGGAAAAACTGTTTTTT. Amino acid sequence: CASSTGQGGEKLFF.

This clonotype was counted many times. The chain links TRBV5-1 to TRBJ2-3, with 12 bases matching TRBD2. Germline CDR1 reads SGHRS; CDR2 reads YFSETQ. The CDR3 totals 16 residues. V gave up 0 bases and J gave up 2 bases; unmatched junction bases: 1. The CDR3: CASSLGLAGDTDTQYF. The CDR3 DNA reads as TGCGCCAGCAGCTTGGGACTAGCGGGAGACACAGATACGCAGTATTTT.

This clonotype occurred a few times. The V call is TRBV7-9, the J call TRBJ2-7; D is undetermined. Germline CDR1 is SEHNR and CDR2 is FQNEAQ (reference sequence). The CDR3 totals 15 residues. Trimming removed 1 base from V and 0 bases from J, with 10 bases in between. CDR3 sequence: CASSLEAAISYEQYF. CDR3 nucleotides: TGTGCCAGCAGCTTAGAGGCAGCAATCTCCTACGAGCAGTACTTC.

This clonotype was observed at least ten times. The gene calls are TRBV5-5 and TRBJ2-7; D ambiguous. Germline V gene lookup returns CDR1 SGHKS and CDR2 YYEKEE (reference sequence). The CDR3 length is 12 residues. V lost 4 bases to trimming and J lost 4 bases, with 9 bases between them. The CDR3 coding sequence is TGTGCCAGCAGCCCCCAAGAATACGAGCAGTACTTC. It encodes CASSPQEYEQYF.

This sequence joins TRBV7-2 and TRBJ1-2; no clear D gene. This CDR3 has 17 residues. V lost 0 bases and J lost 0, with 14 bases in between. CDR1 and CDR2 from the germline V gene are SGHTA and FQGNSA. As DNA, the CDR3 is TGTGCCAGCAGCTTAGCCATGGGTCGGAAAGCTAACTATGGCTACACCTTC. It yields the protein CASSLAMGRKANYGYTF. The full variable domain, completed using reference TRBV7-2 and TRBJ1-2, is GAGVSQSPSNKVTEKGKDVELRCDPISGHTALYWYRQSLGQGLEFLIYFQGNSAPDKSGLPSDRFSAERTGGSVSTLTIQRTQQEDSAVYLCASSLAMGRKANYGYTFGSGTRLTVV.

The rearrangement uses TRBV7-3 and TRBJ2-3; 9 positions agree with TRBD2. Germline values: CDR1 SGHTA, CDR2 FQGTGA. This CDR3 is 18 amino acids long. V shed 2 bases and J 3 bases; nucleotides not matched to a gene: 12. Here the CDR3 reads CASSLPEWRGGPTDTQYF. As DNA, the CDR3 is TGTGCCAGCAGCTTACCCGAGTGGCGGGGGGGCCCTACAGATACGCAGTATTTT. Variable domain in full (rest from reference TRBV7-3 and TRBJ2-3): GAGVSQTPSNKVTEKGKYVELRCDPISGHTALYWYRQSLGQGPEFLIYFQGTGAADDSGLPNDRFFAVRPEGSVSTLKIQRTERGDSAVYLCASSLPEWRGGPTDTQYFGPGTRLTVL.